This T cell receptor beta chain was sequenced for a study of blood T cell repertoires in COVID-19. The CDR3 extends over 12 amino acids. V lost 3 bases and J lost 3, with 3 bases in between. Germline V gene sequence: CDR1 SEHNR, CDR2 FQNEAQ (reference sequence). Generated by immunoSEQ multiplex PCR, the TCRdb table keeps only in-frame clones and is missing some. The sample includes under 500,000 clones, around 90% of them seen just once. This clone was counted a single time. Clinical history reported by participants formed the basis on which cohorts were assigned. This receptor was identified in a woman aged 18-29 years with acute COVID-19. The chain uses TRBV7-9 and TRBJ1-5, with D uncertain. The sequencing sample was made of PBMCs or T cells enriched from blood (not recorded which). In DNA, the CDR3 is TGTGCCAGCAGCTTCCTCAATCAGCCCCAGCATTTT. This translates into CASSFLNQPQHF.